Below, 30 T cell receptor beta chains from the same sample are listed, as sequenced in a study of beta chain features in type 1 diabetes. The sequenced template was cDNA made from the entire isolated RNA. Sequenced by immunoSEQ multiplex PCR; TCRdb stores in-frame clones only, minus some. The table includes about 230,000 clones, 9.6% detected once. The sample was naive CD4+ T cells from blood. The receptors were sampled from a woman aged 18-29 years in good health.

As for this clone: Additional DNA sequences in this sample encode the identical CDR3. The V and J genes are TRBV4-1 and TRBJ2-1, with 8 nucleotides matching TRBD1. The CDR3 has 16 residues. In germline, CDR1 is MGHRA, CDR2 YSYEKL. V lost 1 base to trimming and J lost 0 bases; unmatched junction nucleotides: 2. The CDR3 region is CASSQGQGSSYNEQFF. CDR3 nucleotides: TGCGCCAGCAGCCAAGGACAGGGGAGCTCCTACAATGAGCAGTTCTTC.

The chain joins TRBV7-6 to TRBJ2-1; tentatively, D is TRBD2 (6 bases). CDR3 size: 16 residues. CDR1 and CDR2 from the germline V gene are SGHVS and FNYEAQ. The V gene lost 5 bases and the J gene lost 0 bases, with 14 bases spanning the gap. The CDR3 sequence is CASSGDRGSSYNEQFF. CDR3 nucleotides: TGTGCCAGCAGCGGAGATCGGGGGAGCTCCTACAATGAGCAGTTCTTC. The full variable domain, with the rest looked up from reference TRBV7-6 and TRBJ2-1, is GAGVSQSPRYKVTKRGQDVALRCDPISGHVSLYWYRQALGQGPEFLTYFNYEAQQDKSGLPNDRFSAERPEGSISTLTIQRTEQRDSAMYRCASSGDRGSSYNEQFFGPGTRLTVL.

V usage is TRBV5-1 and J usage is TRBJ2-1; 8 positions match TRBD2. The CDR3 extends over 14 amino acids. Germline assignment: CDR1 SGHRS and CDR2 YFSETQ. The junction had 4 bases not matched to a gene; V was cut back by 4 bases and J by 4 bases. This CDR3 is CASSAGLEYNEQFF. CDR3 nucleotides: TGCGCCAGCAGCGCGGGACTAGAATACAATGAGCAGTTCTTC.

There are a few counts of this clone. The CDR3, as DNA: TGCGCCAGCCCCCCGGGGGGGGGAGAGACCCAGTACTTC. It codes for CASPPGGGETQYF. This sequence joins TRBV23-1 and TRBJ2-5, with 8 bases lining up with TRBD2. TRBV23-1 is flagged as an ORF with uncertain function. V lost 8 bases and J lost 4; bases outside the gene matches: 6. The length of the CDR3 is 13 residues.

This clone occurred a few times. The chain uses TRBV6-5 and TRBJ1-2; TRBD1 might be the D (5 bases). The germline V and J ends were trimmed by 2 bases and 5 bases, with 18 bases remaining between them. The V gene's germline CDR1 is MNHEY and CDR2 SVGAGI. There are 16 residues in the CDR3. The DNA for the CDR3 is TGTGCCAGCAGTTACGCGGGGCTCCCCTCCTCGTATGGCTACACCTTC. Its protein is CASSYAGLPSSYGYTF.

This clone was observed a few times. The rearrangement uses TRBV6-4 and TRBJ2-3, with 9 positions matching TRBD2. Losses at the gene ends were 4 bases for V and 3 bases for J; bases not matched to a gene: 8. The germline CDR1 and CDR2 sequences are MRHNA and SNTAGT. This CDR3 has 16 residues. The CDR3 coding sequence is TGTGCCAGCAGTGTCATTAGCGGGAGTATTACAGATACGCAGTATTTT. Translation gives CASSVISGSITDTQYF.

The gene calls are TRBV6-1 and TRBJ1-6, with 7 bases lining up with TRBD1. V was pared by 2 bases and J by 8 bases, with 0 bases of the junction left unmatched. Germline loops: CDR1 MNHNS, CDR2 SASEGT. This CDR3 region has 13 residues. Here the CDR3 reads CASSETGDSPLHF. CDR3 nucleotides: TGTGCCAGCAGTGAAACAGGGGATTCACCCCTCCACTTT.

This clone turned up a few times. The chain couples TRBV27 to TRBJ1-5, with a weak D call TRBD1 (5 bases). The germline V gene encodes CDR1 MNHEY and CDR2 SMNVEV (reference sequence). This CDR3 is 14 amino acids long. The V end was cut by 6 bases, the J end by 1 base, with 10 bases between. CDR3 in amino acids: CASRSGGSNQPQHF. As DNA, the CDR3 is TGTGCCAGCAGGTCGGGGGGGAGCAATCAGCCCCAGCATTTT.

J is TRBJ2-5 and V is TRBV14; 7 bases fit TRBD2. CDR1 is SGHDN, CDR2 FVKESK, per germline. V lost 4 bases to trimming and J lost 2 bases; unmatched junction nucleotides: 10. The CDR3 covers 16 residues. The CDR3 is CASSRLQAGTQETQYF. CDR3 coding DNA: TGTGCCAGCAGCCGCCTCCAAGCGGGAACACAAGAGACCCAGTACTTC.

This clone was counted only a few times. The chain couples TRBV18 to TRBJ1-5; 7 bases line up with TRBD1. J gave up 1 base and V 4 bases, and 7 bases lay outside the gene matches. The CDR3 contains 16 residues. Looked up from germline, CDR1 is KGHSH and CDR2 is LQKENI. CDR3 bases: TGTGCCAGCTCACGAACAGGGGATAGGAGCAATCAGCCCCAGCATTTT. Protein product: CASSRTGDRSNQPQHF.

This clone was picked up a small number of times. J is TRBJ2-3 and V is TRBV5-1; weak D call: TRBD1 (5 bases). Germline V gene data show CDR1 as SGHRS and CDR2 as YFSETQ. The CDR3 runs to 13 residues. V gave up 0 bases and J gave up 12 bases, with 14 bases separating them. CDR3 sequence (DNA): TGCGCCAGCAGCTTGGAGGGGCGTGTCCGTCAGTATTTT. Its protein is CASSLEGRVRQYF.

V and J are TRBV9 and TRBJ2-1, with 13 bases fitting TRBD2. Losses at the gene ends were 6 bases for V and 7 bases for J; bases not matched to a gene: 7. Germline-derived CDR1 and CDR2 are SGDLS and YYNGEE. CDR3 size: 15 residues. CDR3 coding DNA: TGTGCCAGCACTCGACTAGCGGGGGGATGGAATGAGCAGTTCTTC. Amino acid sequence: CASTRLAGGWNEQFF.

This clone was found a few times. The chain is built from TRBV27 and TRBJ2-7, with TRBD1 matching 7 bases. The CDR3 covers 15 residues. Per germline, CDR1 MNHEY and CDR2 SMNVEV (reference sequence). The V segment lost 5 bases and the J segment 1 base; nucleotides outside the gene matches: 8. CDR3 in amino acids: CASSMPGQPSYEQYF. CDR3 DNA sequence: TGTGCCAGCAGTATGCCGGGACAGCCTTCCTACGAGCAGTACTTC.

The chain carries TRBV12-5 and TRBJ1-4; TRBD1 matches 8 bases. The CDR3 has 15 residues. V lost 2 bases and J lost 5; bases outside the gene matches: 4. Germline assignment: CDR1 LGHNT and CDR2 FRNRAP. The CDR3 spells CASGLSGGKNEKLFF. The CDR3 DNA sequence: TGTGCTAGTGGTTTGTCAGGGGGCAAAAATGAAAAACTGTTTTTT.

The V call is TRBV2, the J call TRBJ1-1; 7 bases line up with TRBD1. V dropped 7 bases and J dropped 6; count of bases not matched to a gene: 8. CDR1 SNHLY and CDR2 FYNNEI come from the germline V gene. The CDR3 extends over 13 amino acids. The CDR3 here is CASKIQGIAEAFF. The DNA of the CDR3 is TGTGCCAGCAAGATACAGGGGATCGCTGAAGCTTTCTTT.

This sequence joins TRBV4-2 and TRBJ1-3, with 8 bases identical to TRBD1. Looked up from germline, CDR1 is LGHNA and CDR2 is YNFKEQ. CDR3 length: 16 amino acids. J lost 3 bases, V lost 2 bases, and 6 bases had no gene match. The CDR3 DNA sequence: TGTGCCAGCAGCCAACTGGGACAGGCCTTTGGAAACACCATATATTTT. Residues: CASSQLGQAFGNTIYF.

This chain joins TRBV4-1 and TRBJ2-2, with 13 bases lining up with TRBD2. V shed 1 base and J 4 bases; nucleotides not matched to a gene: 3. CDR3 length equals 17 residues. From germline, CDR1 is MGHRA and CDR2 YSYEKL. CDR3 sequence reads: CASSQGGLAGLTGELFF. The CDR3 coding sequence is TGCGCCAGCAGCCAAGGGGGACTAGCGGGGCTCACCGGGGAGCTGTTTTTT.

The chain couples TRBV11-2 to TRBJ1-1; 9 nucleotides align to TRBD1. V gave up 3 bases and J gave up 9 bases; unmatched junction bases: 8. The CDR3 length is 14 residues. The germline gives CDR1 SGHAT, CDR2 FQNNGV. The CDR3 bases are TGTGCCAGCAGCTTTGGGACAGGGTCGGGGAAAGCTTTCTTT. This translates into CASSFGTGSGKAFF.

This clone was seen only a few times. This sequence joins TRBV5-1 and TRBJ2-7; 8 bases are a match to TRBD2. The CDR3 extends over 15 amino acids. Trimming removed 1 base from V and 1 base from J; junction bases left unmatched: 4. Germline V lookup: CDR1 SGHRS, CDR2 YFSETQ. The CDR3 reads CASSLIGRGSYEQYF. The CDR3 DNA sequence: TGCGCCAGCAGCTTGATCGGGAGGGGATCCTACGAGCAGTACTTC.

This clone has more than one count but fewer than ten. V gene TRBV7-9 combines with J gene TRBJ2-2, with a tentative D call TRBD1 (5 bases). V shed 3 bases and J shed 3 bases, with 11 bases lying between them. This CDR3 is built from 15 residues. The germline V gene encodes CDR1 SEHNR and CDR2 FQNEAQ (reference sequence). The CDR3: CASSFVGADTGELFF. In DNA, the CDR3 is TGTGCCAGCAGCTTCGTAGGGGCTGACACCGGGGAGCTGTTTTTT.

This chain uses TRBV4-1 with TRBJ2-5, with TRBD1 identical over 9 bases. The DNA end favors TRBJ2-7, so the J call may be wrong. Germline-derived CDR1 and CDR2 are MGHRA and YSYEKL. This CDR3 region has 15 residues. The CDR3 region is CASSQGRDRVDEQYF. In DNA form, the CDR3 reads TGCGCCAGCAGCCAAGGCCGGGACAGGGTAGACGAGCAGTACTTC.

The chain is built from TRBV6-1 and TRBJ1-5; D not resolved. Trimming removed 1 base at V and 7 bases at J, with 11 bases between. The CDR3 length is 14 residues. Germline V gene sequence: CDR1 MNHNS, CDR2 SASEGT. Written as DNA, the CDR3 is TGTGCCAGCAGTGAAGGGGCTCCCGGACAGCCCCAGCATTTT. Protein: CASSEGAPGQPQHF.

This clone was seen repeatedly, ten times or more. A read error may produce the germline difference seen at one junction end. This chain joins TRBV29-1 and TRBJ2-1; TRBD2 aligns across 7 bases. CDR3 length: 11 residues. Germline V gives CDR1 SQVTM, CDR2 ANQGSEA. CDR3 nucleotides: TGCAGCGTTCGGGACTACGATGAGCAGTTCTTC. Its protein product is CSVRDYDEQFF.

This clone has just a few counts. The chain couples TRBV2 to TRBJ2-3, with unresolved D. This CDR3 comprises 16 residues. Trimming pared 7 bases from V and 6 bases from J, leaving 23 bases between. Germline-derived CDR1 and CDR2 are SNHLY and FYNNEI. DNA of the CDR3: TGTGCCAGCACCAGACGAGGCCCTCCGGCGGTCGATACGCAGTATTTT. Protein sequence: CASTRRGPPAVDTQYF.

The table lists this clone with many counts. This chain uses TRBV4-1 with TRBJ2-5, with D maybe TRBD1 (5 bases). V lost 1 base and J lost 5, with 11 bases in between. Germline CDR1 and CDR2: MGHRA and YSYEKL. CDR3 length: 14 residues. The CDR3, as DNA: TGCGCCAGCAGCCAAGGGGTGTCAGGGGAGACCCAGTACTTC. Translating gives CASSQGVSGETQYF.

The rearrangement joins TRBV7-3 to TRBJ2-7; 7 bases are a match to TRBD1. CDR3 length: 13 residues. Losses at the gene ends were 5 bases for V and 4 bases for J; bases not matched to a gene: 5. CDR1 is SGHTA and CDR2 is FQGTGA in the germline V gene. In nucleotides, the CDR3 is TGTGCCAGCAGCGCAAACAGGGGTTACGAGCAGTACTTC. Protein: CASSANRGYEQYF.

This clone was counted a few times. J is TRBJ2-5 and V is TRBV25-1; a weak D match, TRBD2 (6 bases). The CDR3 extends over 13 amino acids. Trimming shortened V by 2 bases and J by 8 bases, and 12 bases separated the two germline ends. The germline gives CDR1 MGHDK, CDR2 SYGVNS. The CDR3 DNA is TGTGCCAGCAGTGAAGGGGGGTGGGAAACCCAGTACTTC. Translating it yields CASSEGGWETQYF. The full variable domain, completed using reference TRBV25-1 and TRBJ2-5, is EADIYQTPRYLVIGTGKKITLECSQTMGHDKMYWYQQDPGMELHLIHYSYGVNSTEKGDLSSESTVSRIRTEHFPLTLESARPSHTSQYLCASSEGGWETQYFGPGTRLLVL.

This chain uses TRBV5-1 with TRBJ1-1; 10 bases map to TRBD1. CDR1 SGHRS and CDR2 YFSETQ come from the germline V gene. CDR3 size: 14 residues. V dropped 4 bases and J dropped 0; count of bases not matched to a gene: 0. Here the CDR3 reads CASSGQGVNTEAFF. The CDR3 DNA reads TGCGCCAGCAGCGGACAGGGGGTGAACACTGAAGCTTTCTTT. Supplemented by reference TRBV5-1 and TRBJ1-1, the full variable domain reads KAGVTQTPRYLIKTRGQQVTLSCSPISGHRSVSWYQQTPGQGLQFLFEYFSETQRNKGNFPGRFSGRQFSNSRSEMNVSTLELGDSALYLCASSGQGVNTEAFFGQGTRLTVV.

Only a few counts were recorded for this clone. This chain connects TRBV6-5 to TRBJ1-5, with 9 bases aligning to TRBD1. V shed 8 bases and J 3 bases; nucleotides not matched to a gene: 5. This CDR3 has 14 residues. Germline V gene sequence: CDR1 MNHEY, CDR2 SVGAGI. The chain's CDR3 is CASADRGSNQPQHF. In nucleotides, the CDR3 is TGTGCCAGCGCGGACAGGGGTTCCAATCAGCCCCAGCATTTT.

This chain's CDR3 is CAWSGGGSPLHF. CDR3 coding DNA: TGTGCCTGGAGTGGGGGGGGTTCACCCCTCCACTTT. The chain has TRBV30 and TRBJ1-6, with a weak D call TRBD1 (5 bases). CDR1 GTSNPN and CDR2 SVGIG come from the germline V gene (reference sequence). Trimming removed 1 base from V and 9 bases from J, with 7 bases in between. The CDR3 has 12 residues.